This T cell receptor (beta chain) was captured in a study of blood T cells in healthy people across ages. The CDR3 extends over 17 amino acids. From germline, CDR1 is SGDLS and CDR2 YYNGEE. Trimming took 0 bases from V and 2 from J, leaving 15 bases between them. Primers used in a second PCR of about 6 to 11 cycles were a sample-barcoded 5' primer and a J-beta primer mix. From the 5' RACE reads, TCRdb called clonotypes with MiXCR, one entry per CDR3 protein. The sample carries about 1 million distinct CDR3 sequences, roughly 45% recorded once. General study results and limits: Long-lived donors carried more naive CD4+ cells and greater diversity than aged donors.

With regard to this clonotype: What it binds is not known.

The sample comprised blood. The chain combines TRBV9 with TRBJ2-1; perhaps TRBD1 as D (6 bases). The clonotype was recovered from a woman aged 55 to 70 in good health. The CDR3: CASSVDPTGPPYNEQFF. The CDR3 region has the DNA TGTGCCAGCAGCGTAGACCCCACAGGGCCCCCCTACAATGAGCAGTTCTTC.